This TCR beta chain is drawn from a study of shared clonotypes between healthy human individuals. Study-wide findings and caveats: A handful of donors shared roughly 5% of their naive CD4 clonotypes.

CDR1 is LNHDA and CDR2 is SQIVND in the germline V gene (reference sequence). The ends were cut back, 5 bases at V and 3 bases at J, with 16 bases in the middle. This CDR3 comprises 16 residues. In the case of this clone: Antigen unknown.

Generated by immunoSEQ multiplex PCR, the TCRdb table keeps only in-frame clones and is missing some. The data show roughly 1,600,000 clones, with roughly 98.5% seen just once and roughly 0.36% held by the top ten. Splitting of CD4+ cells produced CD45RA+ naive and CD45RA-negative memory subsets. Sequencing was done on a sample of naive CD4+ T cells sorted from blood. Sample subset: CD45RA+ positively selected. This clonotype was sampled from a young man in good health. This chain connects TRBV19 to TRBJ2-2; TRBD2 might be the D (5 bases). The chain's CDR3 is CASSPHGKGDTGELFF. CDR3 nucleotides: TGTGCCAGTAGTCCTCACGGGAAGGGTGACACCGGGGAGCTGTTTTTT.